This T cell receptor (beta chain) appears in the sequencing data of a study of OX40 agonist ivuxolimab in advanced cancers. General study results and limits: Fewer expanded clones were found on average in CD4+ than in CD8+ T cells.

This clone was recorded once. The antigen is undetermined. The table came from immunoSEQ multiplex PCR; TCRdb's copy has only in-frame clones and leaves some out. The sample gives around 45,000 clones, 85% to 90% of which show up once; roughly 7.8% is in the top ten. The V gene's germline CDR1 is KGHSH and CDR2 LQKENI. The CDR3 covers 16 residues. Trimming removed 5 bases from V and 4 bases from J; junction bases left unmatched: 13. This sequence originates from an adult with an advanced solid tumor such as melanoma, head and neck, liver or kidney cancer. The genes are TRBV18 and TRBJ2-5; 7 bases map to TRBD2. The input for sequencing was CD4+ or CD8+ T cells sorted from blood, taken in a trial of the OX40 agonist ivuxolimab. The CDR3 loop is CASSSKSGERGETQYF. CDR3 nucleotide sequence: TGTGCCAGCTCATCGAAGAGCGGGGAGAGAGGAGAGACCCAGTACTTC.